Detailed here is one T cell receptor beta chain. The V gene end was trimmed by 1 base and the J gene end by 5 bases; junction bases not matched to a gene: 5. Germline lookup yields CDR1 MDHEN and CDR2 SYDVKM. This CDR3 region has 16 residues. The data are from a study of blood T cell repertoires in COVID-19. The data were produced by immunoSEQ multiplex PCR, yet TCRdb's version contains in-frame clones alone and is incomplete. The sample contains about 220,000 clones, roughly 85% of which appear only once. The chain combines TRBV28 with TRBJ2-1, with TRBD1 matching over 10 bases. The TCR comes from a man aged 45-65 years who had recovered from COVID-19. The sequencing sample was made of peripheral blood. CDR3 coding DNA: TGTGCCAGCAGTTTATTAGGAGGGACAGGGGACAATGAGCAGTTCTTC. Translated, it gives CASSLLGGTGDNEQFF.